This T cell receptor beta chain was observed in a study of control samples from healthy donors and cancer patients. This table comes from immunoSEQ multiplex PCR, and its TCRdb copy is limited to in-frame clones, with some not included. The table has under 200,000 clones, 91% seen once. Trimming took off 5 bases at V and 5 bases at J, with 22 bases between the two ends. This CDR3 has 17 amino acids. Germline V lookup: CDR1 MDHEN, CDR2 SYDVKM. Sequencing input: blood. The gene calls are TRBV28 and TRBJ1-5; D is perhaps TRBD1 (5 bases). The TCR sequence derives from a woman aged 25 to 39 in good health. CDR3 amino acids: CASSAWGFGQGYQPQHF. The CDR3 nucleotides are TGTGCCAGCAGTGCCTGGGGATTTGGGCAGGGATATCAGCCCCAGCATTTT.